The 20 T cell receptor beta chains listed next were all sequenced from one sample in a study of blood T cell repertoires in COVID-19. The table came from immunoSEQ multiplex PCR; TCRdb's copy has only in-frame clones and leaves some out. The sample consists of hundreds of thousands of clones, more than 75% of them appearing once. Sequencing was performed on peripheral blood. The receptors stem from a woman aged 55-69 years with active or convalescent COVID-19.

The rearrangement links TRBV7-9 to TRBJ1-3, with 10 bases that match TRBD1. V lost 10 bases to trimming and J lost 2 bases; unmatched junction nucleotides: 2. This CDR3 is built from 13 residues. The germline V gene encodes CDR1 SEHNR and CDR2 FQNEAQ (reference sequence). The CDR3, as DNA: TGTGCCAACGACAGGGGGCCTGGAAACACCATATATTTT. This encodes CANDRGPGNTIYF.

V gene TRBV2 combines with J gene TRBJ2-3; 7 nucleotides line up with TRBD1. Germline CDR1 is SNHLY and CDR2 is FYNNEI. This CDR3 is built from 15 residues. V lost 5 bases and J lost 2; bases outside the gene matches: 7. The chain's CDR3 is CASSKTGYLTDTQYF. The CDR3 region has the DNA TGTGCCAGCAGTAAGACAGGGTACCTCACAGATACGCAGTATTTT.

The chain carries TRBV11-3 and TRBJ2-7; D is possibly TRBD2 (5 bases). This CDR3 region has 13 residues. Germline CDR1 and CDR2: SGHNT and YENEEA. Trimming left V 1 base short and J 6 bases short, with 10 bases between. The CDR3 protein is CASSLVEGTEQYF. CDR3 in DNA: TGTGCCAGCAGCTTAGTTGAGGGAACCGAGCAGTACTTC.

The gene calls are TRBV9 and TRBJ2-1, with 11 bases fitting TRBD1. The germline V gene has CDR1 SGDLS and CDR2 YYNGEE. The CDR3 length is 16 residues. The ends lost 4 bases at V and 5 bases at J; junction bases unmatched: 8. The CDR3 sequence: CASSSPGQGDHNEQFF. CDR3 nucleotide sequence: TGTGCCAGCAGCTCCCCGGGACAGGGGGACCACAATGAGCAGTTCTTC.

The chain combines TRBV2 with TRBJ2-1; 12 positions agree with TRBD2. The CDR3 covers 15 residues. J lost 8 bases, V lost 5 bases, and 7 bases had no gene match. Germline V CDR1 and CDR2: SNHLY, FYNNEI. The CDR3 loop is CASSQLAGGFDEQFF. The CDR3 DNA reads TGTGCCAGCAGTCAACTAGCGGGGGGATTCGATGAGCAGTTCTTC.

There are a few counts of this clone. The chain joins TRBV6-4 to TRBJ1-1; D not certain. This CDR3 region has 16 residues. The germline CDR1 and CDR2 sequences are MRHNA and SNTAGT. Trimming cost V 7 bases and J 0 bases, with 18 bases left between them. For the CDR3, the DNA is TGTGCCAGCAATCCGAAAAACAAAACAGTGAACACTGAAGCTTTCTTT. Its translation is CASNPKNKTVNTEAFF.

The CDR3 coding sequence is TGTGCCAGCAGCTTGGAATTGGCCAGTTTCTATGGCTACACCTTC. Its protein is CASSLELASFYGYTF. The chain recombines TRBV5-5 with TRBJ1-2; D not certain. Trimming cost V 0 bases and J 4 bases, with 13 bases left between them. CDR3 length: 15 residues. Germline V gives CDR1 SGHKS, CDR2 YYEKEE (reference sequence).

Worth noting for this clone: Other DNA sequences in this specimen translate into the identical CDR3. CDR3 residues: CASSPRQVNTEAFF. The CDR3 DNA is TGTGCCAGCTCACCACGACAAGTTAACACTGAAGCTTTCTTT. This rearrangement joins TRBV18 to TRBJ1-1; the D is unclear. Trimming took 1 base from V and 2 from J, leaving 8 bases between them. CDR1 is KGHSH, CDR2 LQKENI, per germline. CDR3 length: 14 amino acids.

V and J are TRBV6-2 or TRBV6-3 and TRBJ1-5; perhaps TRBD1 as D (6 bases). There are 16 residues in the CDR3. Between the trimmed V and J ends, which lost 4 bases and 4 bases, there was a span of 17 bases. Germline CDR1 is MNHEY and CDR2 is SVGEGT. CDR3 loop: CASSSDSWSINQPQHF. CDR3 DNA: TGTGCCAGCAGTTCGGACAGCTGGAGTATTAATCAGCCCCAGCATTTT.

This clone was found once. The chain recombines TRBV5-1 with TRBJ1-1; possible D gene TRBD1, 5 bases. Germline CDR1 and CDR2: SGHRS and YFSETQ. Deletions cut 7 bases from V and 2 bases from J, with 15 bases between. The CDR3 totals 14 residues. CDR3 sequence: CASEPGGGNTEAFF. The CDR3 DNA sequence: TGCGCCAGCGAACCCGGGGGAGGAAACACTGAAGCTTTCTTT.

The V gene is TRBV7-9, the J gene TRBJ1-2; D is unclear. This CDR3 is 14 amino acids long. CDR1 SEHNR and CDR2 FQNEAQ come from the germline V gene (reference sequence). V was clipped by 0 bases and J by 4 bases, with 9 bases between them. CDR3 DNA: TGTGCCAGCAGCTTAGCCGGAGTTGCCTATGGCTACACCTTC. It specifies CASSLAGVAYGYTF. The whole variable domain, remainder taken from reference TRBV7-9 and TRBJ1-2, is DTGVSQNPRHKITKRGQNVTFRCDPISEHNRLYWYRQTLGQGPEFLTYFQNEAQLEKSRLLSDRFSAERPKGSFSTLEIQRTEQGDSAMYLCASSLAGVAYGYTFGSGTRLTVV.

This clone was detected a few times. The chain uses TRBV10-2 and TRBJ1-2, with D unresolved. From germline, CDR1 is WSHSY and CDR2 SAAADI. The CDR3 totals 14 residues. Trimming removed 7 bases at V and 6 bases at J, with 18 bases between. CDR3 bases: TGCGCCAGCACGGGGTCCCCAACAAGGGATGGCTACACCTTC. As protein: CASTGSPTRDGYTF.

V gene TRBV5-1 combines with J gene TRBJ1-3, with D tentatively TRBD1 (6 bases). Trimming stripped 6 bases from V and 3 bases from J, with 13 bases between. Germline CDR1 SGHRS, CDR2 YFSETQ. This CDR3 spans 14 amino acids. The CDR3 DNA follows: TGCGCCAGCACTTTGGGGGCTGGTGGAAACACCATATATTTT. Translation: CASTLGAGGNTIYF.

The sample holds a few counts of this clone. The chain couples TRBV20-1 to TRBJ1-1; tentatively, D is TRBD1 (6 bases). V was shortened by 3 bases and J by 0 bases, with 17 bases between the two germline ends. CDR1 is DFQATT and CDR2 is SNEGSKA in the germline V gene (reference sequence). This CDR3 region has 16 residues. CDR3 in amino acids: CSASSGGAGMNTEAFF. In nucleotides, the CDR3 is TGCAGTGCTAGTTCGGGGGGGGCTGGAATGAACACTGAAGCTTTCTTT.

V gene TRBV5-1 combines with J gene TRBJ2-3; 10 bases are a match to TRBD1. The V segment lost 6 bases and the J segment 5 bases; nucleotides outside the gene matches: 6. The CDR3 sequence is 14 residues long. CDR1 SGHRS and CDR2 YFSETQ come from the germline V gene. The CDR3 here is CASTRTGGKDTQYF. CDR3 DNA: TGCGCCAGCACCAGGACAGGGGGGAAAGATACGCAGTATTTT.

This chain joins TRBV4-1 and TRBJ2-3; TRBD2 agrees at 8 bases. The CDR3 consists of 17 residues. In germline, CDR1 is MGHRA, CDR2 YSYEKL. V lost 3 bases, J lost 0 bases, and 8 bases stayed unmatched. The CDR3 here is CASSQTPGLASTDTQYF. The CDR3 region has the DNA TGCGCCAGCAGCCAGACCCCCGGACTAGCCAGCACAGATACGCAGTATTTT.

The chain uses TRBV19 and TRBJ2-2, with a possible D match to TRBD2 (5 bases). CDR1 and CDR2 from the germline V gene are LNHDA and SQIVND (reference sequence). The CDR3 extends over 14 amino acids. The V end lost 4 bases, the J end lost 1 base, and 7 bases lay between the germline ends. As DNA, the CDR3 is TGTGCCAGTAGTAGGGCGGGGAACACCGGGGAGCTGTTTTTT. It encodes CASSRAGNTGELFF.

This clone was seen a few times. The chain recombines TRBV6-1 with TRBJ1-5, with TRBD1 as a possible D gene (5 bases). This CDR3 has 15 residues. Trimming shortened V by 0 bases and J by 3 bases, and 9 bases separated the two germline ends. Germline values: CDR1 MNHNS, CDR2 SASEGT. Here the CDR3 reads CASSEASTVNQPQHF. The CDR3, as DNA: TGTGCCAGCAGTGAAGCGTCGACAGTCAATCAGCCCCAGCATTTT.

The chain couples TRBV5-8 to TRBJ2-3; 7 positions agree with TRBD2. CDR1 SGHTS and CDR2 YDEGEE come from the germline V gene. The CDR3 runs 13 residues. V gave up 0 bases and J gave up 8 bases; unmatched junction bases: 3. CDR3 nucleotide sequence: TGTGCCAGCAGCTTGGAAGGGAGGGGTACGCAGTATTTT. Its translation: CASSLEGRGTQYF.

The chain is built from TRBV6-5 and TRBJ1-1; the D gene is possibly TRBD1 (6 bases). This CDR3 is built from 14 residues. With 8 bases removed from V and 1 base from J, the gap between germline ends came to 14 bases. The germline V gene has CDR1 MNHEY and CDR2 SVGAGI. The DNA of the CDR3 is TGTGCCAGCCAACGCAGGGGTACGAACACTGAAGCTTTCTTT. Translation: CASQRRGTNTEAFF.